The T cell receptor beta chain under discussion was sequenced for a study of patients and donors after allogeneic stem cell transplantation. A few counts support this clonotype. The CDR3 sequence is 14 residues long. V was pared by 2 bases and J by 12 bases, with 8 bases of the junction left unmatched. CDR1 MNHEY and CDR2 SMNVEV come from the germline V gene (reference sequence). TCRdb fed the RT-PCR reads into MiXCR, producing one record per CDR3 protein. The sample has about 110,000 distinct CDR3 sequences, 35% seen once. The rearrangement uses TRBV27 and TRBJ2-1, with 9 bases identical to TRBD1. The sequencing sample was made of blood, either unsorted or a sorted T cell fraction (not recorded which). This sequence originates from a human donor who was either an allogeneic HSCT recipient or a stem cell or donor lymphocyte infusion donor (not recorded which). It is not recorded whose cells these are; they may come from a transplant donor. CDR3 DNA sequence: TGTGCCAGCAGTTTAAAGGACAGGGGTCCGTCGCAGTTCTTC. The encoded protein is CASSLKDRGPSQFF.